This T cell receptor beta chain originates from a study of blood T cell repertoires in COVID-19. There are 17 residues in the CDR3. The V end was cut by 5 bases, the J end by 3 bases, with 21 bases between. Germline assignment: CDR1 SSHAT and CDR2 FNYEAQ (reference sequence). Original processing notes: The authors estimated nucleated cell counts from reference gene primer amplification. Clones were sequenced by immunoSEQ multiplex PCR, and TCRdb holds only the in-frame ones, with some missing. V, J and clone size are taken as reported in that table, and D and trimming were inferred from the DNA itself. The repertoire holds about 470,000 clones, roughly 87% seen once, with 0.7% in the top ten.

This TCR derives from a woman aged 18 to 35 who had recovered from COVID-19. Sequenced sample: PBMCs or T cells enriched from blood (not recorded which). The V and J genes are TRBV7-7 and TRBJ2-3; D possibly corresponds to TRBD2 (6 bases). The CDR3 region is CASSPGVYPGGTDTQYF. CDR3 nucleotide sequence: TGTGCCAGCAGCCCCGGGGTCTACCCCGGAGGGACAGATACGCAGTATTTT.